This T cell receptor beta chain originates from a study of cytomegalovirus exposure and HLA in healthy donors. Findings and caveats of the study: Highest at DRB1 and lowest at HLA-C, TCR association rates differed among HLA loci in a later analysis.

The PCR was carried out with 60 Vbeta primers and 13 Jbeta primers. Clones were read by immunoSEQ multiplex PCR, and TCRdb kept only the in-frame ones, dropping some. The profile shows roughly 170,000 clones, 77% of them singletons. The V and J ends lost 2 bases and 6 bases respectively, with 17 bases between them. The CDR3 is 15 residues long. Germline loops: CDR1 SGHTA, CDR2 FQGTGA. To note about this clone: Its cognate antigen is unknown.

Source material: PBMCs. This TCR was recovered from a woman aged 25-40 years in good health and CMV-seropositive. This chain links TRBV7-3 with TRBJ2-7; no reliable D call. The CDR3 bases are TGTGCCAGCAGCTTATCGGATAACTCACCAGGCGAGCAGTACTTC. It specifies CASSLSDNSPGEQYF.